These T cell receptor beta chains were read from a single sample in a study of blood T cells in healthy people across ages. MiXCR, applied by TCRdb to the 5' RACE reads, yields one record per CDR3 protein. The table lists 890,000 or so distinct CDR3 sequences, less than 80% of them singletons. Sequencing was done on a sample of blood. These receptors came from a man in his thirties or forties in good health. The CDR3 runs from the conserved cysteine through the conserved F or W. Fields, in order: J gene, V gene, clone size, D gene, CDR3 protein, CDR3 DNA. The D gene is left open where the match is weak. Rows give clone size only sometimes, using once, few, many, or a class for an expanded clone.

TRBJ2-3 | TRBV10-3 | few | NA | CAISEWGDTQYF | TGTGCCATCAGTGAGTGGGGTGATACGCAGTATTTT
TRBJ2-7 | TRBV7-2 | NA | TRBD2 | CASSQQTGTSGEQYF | TGTGCCAGCAGCCAACAAACCGGGACTAGCGGCGAGCAGTACTTC
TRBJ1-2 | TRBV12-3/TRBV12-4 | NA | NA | CASSHPWGRDCGYTF | TGTGCCAGCAGCCACCCGTGGGGCCGTGACTGTGGCTACACCTTC
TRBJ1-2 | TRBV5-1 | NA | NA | CASSQSNYGYTF | TGCGCCAGCAGCCAGAGTAACTATGGCTACACCTTC
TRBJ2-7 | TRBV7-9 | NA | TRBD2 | CASSFSLAGYNEQYF | TGTGCCAGCAGCTTTAGTCTAGCGGGGTACAATGAGCAGTACTTC
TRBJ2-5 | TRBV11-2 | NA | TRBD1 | CASSPIGGYWETQYF | TGTGCCAGCAGCCCGATAGGGGGCTATTGGGAGACCCAGTACTTC
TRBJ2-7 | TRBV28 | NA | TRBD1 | CASSPLGQGLSYEQYF | TGTGCCAGCAGTCCGCTGGGACAGGGGCTCTCCTACGAGCAGTACTTC
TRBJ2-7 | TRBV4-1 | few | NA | CASSQEAEVYEQYF | TGCGCCAGCAGCCAAGAAGCAGAGGTCTACGAGCAGTACTTC
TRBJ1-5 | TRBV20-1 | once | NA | CSAADEFSNQPQHF | TGCAGTGCAGCCGACGAGTTTAGCAATCAGCCCCAGCATTTT
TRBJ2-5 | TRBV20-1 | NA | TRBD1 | CSASTTGTGVAETQYF | TGCAGTGCTAGCACCACCGGGACAGGGGTAGCAGAGACCCAGTACTTC
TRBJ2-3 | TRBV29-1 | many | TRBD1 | CSVAIRDRADTQYF | TGCAGCGTGGCGATCCGGGACAGGGCAGATACGCAGTATTTT
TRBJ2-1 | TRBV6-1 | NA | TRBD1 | CASTTGTGAYNEQFF | TGTGCCAGCACTACCGGGACAGGGGCATACAATGAGCAGTTCTTC
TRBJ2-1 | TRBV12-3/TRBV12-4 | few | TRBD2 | CASSSPGGAVYEQFF | TGTGCCAGCAGTTCCCCGGGGGGGGCCGTTTATGAGCAGTTCTTC
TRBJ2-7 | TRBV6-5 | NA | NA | CASSYNQGYYEQYF | TGTGCCAGCAGTTACAACCAGGGTTACTACGAGCAGTACTTC
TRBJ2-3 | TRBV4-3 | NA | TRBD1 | CASSQGSTGIDTQYF | TGCGCCAGCAGCCAAGGTTCGACAGGGATAGATACGCAGTATTTT
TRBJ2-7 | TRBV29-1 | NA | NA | CSVERDGPSYEQYF | TGCAGCGTTGAACGGGACGGACCCTCCTACGAGCAGTACTTC
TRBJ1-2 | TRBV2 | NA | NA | CASSHDSYGYTF | TGTGCCAGCAGTCATGACAGCTATGGCTACACCTTC
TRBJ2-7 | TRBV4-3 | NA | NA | CASSQGAAGTSYEQYF | TGCGCCAGCAGCCAAGGCGCGGCAGGGACCTCCTACGAGCAGTACTTC
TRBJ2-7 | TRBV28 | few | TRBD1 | CASSLLPRTGAYEQYF | TGTGCCAGCAGTTTACTCCCTCGGACAGGGGCCTACGAGCAGTACTTC
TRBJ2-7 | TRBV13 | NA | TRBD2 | CASSSRGRGDYEQYF | TGTGCCAGCAGCTCCCGTGGGCGGGGGGACTACGAGCAGTACTTC
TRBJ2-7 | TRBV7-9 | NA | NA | CASSLLRMGGRDTYEQYF | TGTGCCAGCAGCTTACTTCGGATGGGGGGGCGGGACACCTACGAGCAGTACTTC
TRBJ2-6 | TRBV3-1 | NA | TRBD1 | CASSQELGQGTGANVLTF | TGTGCCAGCAGCCAAGAATTGGGACAGGGAACTGGGGCCAACGTCCTGACTTTC
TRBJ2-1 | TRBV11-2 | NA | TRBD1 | CASSLGDRSYNEQFF | TGTGCCAGCAGCTTAGGGGACAGGTCATACAATGAGCAGTTCTTC
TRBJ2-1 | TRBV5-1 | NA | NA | CASKTGPIDYSEQFF | TGCGCCAGCAAAACGGGGCCAATAGATTACAGTGAGCAGTTCTTC
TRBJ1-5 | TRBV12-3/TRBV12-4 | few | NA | CASSPTRQVGGTEHF | TGTGCCAGCAGTCCAACCCGGCAGGTTGGGGGTACAGAGCATTTT
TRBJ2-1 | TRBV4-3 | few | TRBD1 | CASSQLQGAGHNEQFF | TGCGCCAGCAGCCAATTACAGGGGGCGGGTCACAATGAGCAGTTCTTC
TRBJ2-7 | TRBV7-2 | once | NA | CASSTDWAEQYF | TGTGCCAGCAGCACGGACTGGGCCGAGCAGTACTTC
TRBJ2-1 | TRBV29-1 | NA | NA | CSVDGGNEQFF | TGCAGCGTCGATGGGGGGAACGAGCAGTTCTTC
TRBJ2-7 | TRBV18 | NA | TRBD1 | CASSPVGQGGCEQYF | TGTGCCAGCTCACCAGTAGGACAGGGTGGTTGCGAGCAGTACTTC
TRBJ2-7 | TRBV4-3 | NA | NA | CASSQGPQEGYEQYF | TGCGCCAGCAGCCAAGGGCCCCAAGAGGGCTACGAGCAGTACTTC
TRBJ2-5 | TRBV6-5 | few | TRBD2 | CASGPNSGGLTQYF | TGTGCCAGCGGCCCGAACAGCGGGGGGCTGACCCAGTACTTC
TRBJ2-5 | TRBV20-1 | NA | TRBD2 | CSARQLAVLGTQYF | TGCAGTGCTAGACAACTAGCGGTCCTCGGGACCCAGTACTTC
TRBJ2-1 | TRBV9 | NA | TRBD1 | CASSVSPGQEKYNEQFF | TGTGCCAGCAGCGTGAGCCCGGGACAGGAGAAGTACAATGAGCAGTTCTTC
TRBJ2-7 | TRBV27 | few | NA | CASSLTAAYEQYF | TGTGCCAGCAGTCTGACGGCCGCCTACGAGCAGTACTTC
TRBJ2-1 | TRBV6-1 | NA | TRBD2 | CASSDNSPVGGGAFDEQFF | TGTGCCAGCAGTGATAATAGTCCTGTGGGCGGGGGGGCGTTTGATGAGCAGTTCTTC
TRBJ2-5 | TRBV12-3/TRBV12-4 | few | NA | CASSRREETQYF | TGTGCCAGCAGCCGGAGGGAAGAGACCCAGTACTTC
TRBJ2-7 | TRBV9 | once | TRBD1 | CASGGPTGTAVYEQYF | TGTGCCAGCGGCGGACCAACCGGGACAGCCGTCTACGAGCAGTACTTC
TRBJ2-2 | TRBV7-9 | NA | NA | CASIVGELFF | TGTGCCAGCATTGTCGGGGAGCTGTTTTTT
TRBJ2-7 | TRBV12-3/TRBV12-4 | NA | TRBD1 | CASSPTGTGYGEQYF | TGTGCCAGCAGTCCCACCGGGACAGGGTATGGCGAGCAGTACTTC
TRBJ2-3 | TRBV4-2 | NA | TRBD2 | CASSQDQRGGGDTQYF | TGTGCCAGCAGCCAAGATCAACGGGGGGGCGGAGATACGCAGTATTTT
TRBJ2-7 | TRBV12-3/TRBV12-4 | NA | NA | CASSFLGVPYEQYF | TGTGCCAGCAGTTTTCTCGGGGTTCCCTACGAGCAGTACTTC
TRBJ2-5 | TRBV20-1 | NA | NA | CSARDFQGPSGEQYF | TGCAGTGCTAGAGACTTCCAGGGACCCTCGGGGGAGCAGTACTTC
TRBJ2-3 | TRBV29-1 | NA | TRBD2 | CSVGTSGSTDTQYF | TGCAGCGTCGGGACTAGCGGGAGCACAGATACGCAGTATTTT
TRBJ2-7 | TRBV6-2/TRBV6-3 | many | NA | CASRRAIDGGREQYF | TGTGCCAGCAGAAGAGCGATTGACGGCGGCCGCGAGCAGTACTTC
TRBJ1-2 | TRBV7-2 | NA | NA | CASSLVGDKGDGYTF | TGTGCCAGCAGCTTAGTTGGGGACAAGGGGGATGGCTACACCTTC
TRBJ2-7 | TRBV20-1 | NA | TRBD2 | CSAMGLARLSSYEQYF | TGCAGTGCTATGGGACTAGCGCGGCTTTCCTCCTACGAGCAGTACTTC
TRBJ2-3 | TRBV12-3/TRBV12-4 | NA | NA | CASSLSGSMDTQYF | TGTGCCAGCAGTTTATCTGGGTCGATGGATACGCAGTATTTT
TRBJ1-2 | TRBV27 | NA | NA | CASSLDTLAGYGYTF | TGTGCCAGCAGTTTAGATACTCTCGCGGGATATGGCTACACCTTC
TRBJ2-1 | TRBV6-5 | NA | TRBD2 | CASSYSLAGGRKDNEQFF | TGTGCCAGCAGTTACTCTCTGGCGGGGGGCCGGAAAGACAATGAGCAGTTCTTC
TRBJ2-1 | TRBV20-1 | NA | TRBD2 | CSASKPGLAGGGEQFF | TGCAGTGCTAGCAAACCTGGACTAGCGGGGGGCGGTGAGCAGTTCTTC
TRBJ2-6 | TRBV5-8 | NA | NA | CASSLTGFAANVLTF | TGTGCCAGCAGCTTGACAGGGTTTGCGGCCAACGTCCTGACTTTC
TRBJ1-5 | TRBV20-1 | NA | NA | CSANDPIRNQPQHF | TGCAGTGCCAACGACCCGATCAGGAATCAGCCCCAGCATTTT
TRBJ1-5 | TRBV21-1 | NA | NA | CASSKIYFNLLPNQPQHF | TGTGCCAGCAGCAAAATTTACTTCAATCTACTTCCCAATCAGCCCCAGCATTTT